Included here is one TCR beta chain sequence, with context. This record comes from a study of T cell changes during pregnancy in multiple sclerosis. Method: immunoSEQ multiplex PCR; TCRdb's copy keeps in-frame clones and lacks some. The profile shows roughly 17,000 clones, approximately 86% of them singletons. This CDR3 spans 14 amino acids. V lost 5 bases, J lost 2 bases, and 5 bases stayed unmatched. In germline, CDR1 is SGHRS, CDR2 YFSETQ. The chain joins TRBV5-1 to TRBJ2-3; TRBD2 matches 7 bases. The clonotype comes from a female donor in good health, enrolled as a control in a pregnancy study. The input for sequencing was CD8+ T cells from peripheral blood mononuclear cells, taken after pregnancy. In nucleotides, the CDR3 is TGCGCCAGCAGATGGGGGGGAGCCACAGATACGCAGTATTTT. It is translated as CASRWGGATDTQYF. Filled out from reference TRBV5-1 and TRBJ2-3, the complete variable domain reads KAGVTQTPRYLIKTRGQQVTLSCSPISGHRSVSWYQQTPGQGLQFLFEYFSETQRNKGNFPGRFSGRQFSNSRSEMNVSTLELGDSALYLCASRWGGATDTQYFGPGTRLTVL.